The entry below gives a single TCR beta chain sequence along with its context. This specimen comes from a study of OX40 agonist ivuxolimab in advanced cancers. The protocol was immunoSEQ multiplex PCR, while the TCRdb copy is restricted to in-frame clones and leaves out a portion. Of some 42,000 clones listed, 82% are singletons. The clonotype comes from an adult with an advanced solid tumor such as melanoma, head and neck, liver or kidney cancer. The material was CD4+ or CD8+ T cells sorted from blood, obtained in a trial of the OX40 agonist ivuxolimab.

The CDR3 protein is CASSLHEQYF. CDR3 nucleotides: TGTGCCAGCAGCCTCCACGAGCAGTACTTC. The chain combines TRBV7-9 with TRBJ2-7; D gene uncertain. Germline V CDR1 and CDR2: SEHNR, FQNEAQ (reference sequence). Trimming removed 5 bases from V and 5 bases from J, with 4 bases in between. CDR3 size: 10 residues.